This entry describes one T cell receptor beta chain. Its specificity is unknown. The data were obtained in a study of T cell responses to AZD1222 COVID-19 vaccine. TCRdb's copy holds only in-frame clones and misses some; the assay was immunoSEQ multiplex PCR. The data show roughly 140,000 clones, 88% seen once. Overall study results and limits: Repertoire sampling was restricted to post-peak T cell response timepoints.

This CDR3 spans 14 amino acids. The V end was cut by 3 bases, the J end by 8 bases, with 19 bases between. Germline CDR1 is SQVTM and CDR2 is ANQGSEA. The sample was peripheral blood, taken on day 0 of AZD1222 vaccination. The gene calls are TRBV29-1 and TRBJ1-2, with a weak D call TRBD1 (5 bases). The clonotype was recovered from an adult in good health. The DNA of the CDR3 is TGCAGCGTTGAGGTTCAGGGTCGCGCAGAGGGCTACACCTTC. Translated: CSVEVQGRAEGYTF.